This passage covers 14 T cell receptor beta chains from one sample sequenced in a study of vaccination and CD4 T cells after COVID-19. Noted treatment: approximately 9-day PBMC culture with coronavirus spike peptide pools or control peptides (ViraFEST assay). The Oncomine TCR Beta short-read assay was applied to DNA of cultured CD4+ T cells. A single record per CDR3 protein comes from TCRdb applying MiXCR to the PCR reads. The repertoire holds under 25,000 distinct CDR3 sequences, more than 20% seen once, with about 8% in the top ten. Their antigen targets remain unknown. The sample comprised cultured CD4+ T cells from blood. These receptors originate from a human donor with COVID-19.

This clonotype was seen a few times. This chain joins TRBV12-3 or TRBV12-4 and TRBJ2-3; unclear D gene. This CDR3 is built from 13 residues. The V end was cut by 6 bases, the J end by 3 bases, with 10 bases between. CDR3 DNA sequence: TGTGCCAGCAGGCCGACCGGGACAGATACGCAGTATTTT. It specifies CASRPTGTDTQYF.

This CDR3 reads CATSKDGNYGYTF. In DNA, the CDR3 is TGTGCCACCAGCAAGGACGGGAACTATGGCTACACCTTC. The J gene is TRBJ1-2, the V gene TRBV15; D not resolved. The CDR3 extends over 13 amino acids. Germline CDR1 is LNHNV and CDR2 is YYDKDF (reference sequence). The germline V and J ends were trimmed by 4 bases and 2 bases, with 8 bases remaining between them.

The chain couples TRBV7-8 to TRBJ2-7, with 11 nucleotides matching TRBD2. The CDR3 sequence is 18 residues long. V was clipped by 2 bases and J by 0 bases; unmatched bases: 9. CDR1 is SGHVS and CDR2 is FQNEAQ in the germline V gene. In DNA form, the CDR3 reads TGTGCCAGCAGCTTACTTCCTAGCGGGGGGCCGAGCTCCTACGAGCAGTACTTC. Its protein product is CASSLLPSGGPSSYEQYF.

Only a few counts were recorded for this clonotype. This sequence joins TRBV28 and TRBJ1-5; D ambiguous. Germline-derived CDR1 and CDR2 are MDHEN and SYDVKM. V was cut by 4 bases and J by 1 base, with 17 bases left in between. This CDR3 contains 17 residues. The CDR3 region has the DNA TGTGCCAGCAGTTCGGCACCGGGCCCTCGGAGCAATCAGCCCCAGCATTTT. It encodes CASSSAPGPRSNQPQHF.

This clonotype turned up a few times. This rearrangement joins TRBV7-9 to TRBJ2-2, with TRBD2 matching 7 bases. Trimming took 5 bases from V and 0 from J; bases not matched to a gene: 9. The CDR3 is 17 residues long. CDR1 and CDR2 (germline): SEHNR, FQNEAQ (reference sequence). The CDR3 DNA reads TGTGCCAGCAGCCCGTGGGGGGGGGAGACGAACACCGGGGAGCTGTTTTTT. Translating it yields CASSPWGGETNTGELFF.

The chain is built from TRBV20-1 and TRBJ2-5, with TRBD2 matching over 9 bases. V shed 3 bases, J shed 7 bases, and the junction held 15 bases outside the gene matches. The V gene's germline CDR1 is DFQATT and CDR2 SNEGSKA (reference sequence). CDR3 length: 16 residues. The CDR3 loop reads CSASSGTSRSAGTQYF. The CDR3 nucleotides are TGCAGTGCTAGCTCCGGGACTAGCAGGTCTGCGGGGACCCAGTACTTC.

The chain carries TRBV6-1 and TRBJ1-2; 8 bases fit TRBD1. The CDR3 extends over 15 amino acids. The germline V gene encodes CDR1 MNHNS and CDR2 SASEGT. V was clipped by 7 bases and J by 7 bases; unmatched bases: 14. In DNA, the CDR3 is TGTGCCAGCATAGGAGACAGGGGTGAGAAGGGTGGCTACACCTTC. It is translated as CASIGDRGEKGGYTF.

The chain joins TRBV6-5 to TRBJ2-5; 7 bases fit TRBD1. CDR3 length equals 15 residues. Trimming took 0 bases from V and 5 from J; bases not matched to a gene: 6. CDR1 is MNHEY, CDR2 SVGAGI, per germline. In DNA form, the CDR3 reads TGTGCCAGCAGTTACTCCGGGACAGCCCGGGAGACCCAGTACTTC. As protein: CASSYSGTARETQYF.

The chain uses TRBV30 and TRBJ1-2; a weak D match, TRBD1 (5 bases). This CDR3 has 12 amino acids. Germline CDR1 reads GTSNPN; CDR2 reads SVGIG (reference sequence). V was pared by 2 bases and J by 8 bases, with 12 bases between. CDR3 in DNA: TGTGCCTGGAGTCGGGGCCCTATCGGCTACACCTTC. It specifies CAWSRGPIGYTF.

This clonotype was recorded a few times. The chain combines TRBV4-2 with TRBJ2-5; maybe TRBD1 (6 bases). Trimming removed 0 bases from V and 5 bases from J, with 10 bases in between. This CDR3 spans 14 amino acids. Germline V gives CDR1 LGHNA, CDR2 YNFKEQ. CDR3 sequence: CASSQDRGGETQYF. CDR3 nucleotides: TGTGCCAGCAGCCAAGACAGGGGCGGGGAGACCCAGTACTTC.

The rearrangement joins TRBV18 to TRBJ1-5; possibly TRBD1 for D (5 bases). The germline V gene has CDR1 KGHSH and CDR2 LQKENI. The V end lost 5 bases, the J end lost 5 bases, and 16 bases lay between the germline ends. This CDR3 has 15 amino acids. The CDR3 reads CASSDLSGTDQPQHF. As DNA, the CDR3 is TGTGCCAGCTCAGATTTATCAGGGACGGATCAGCCCCAGCATTTT.

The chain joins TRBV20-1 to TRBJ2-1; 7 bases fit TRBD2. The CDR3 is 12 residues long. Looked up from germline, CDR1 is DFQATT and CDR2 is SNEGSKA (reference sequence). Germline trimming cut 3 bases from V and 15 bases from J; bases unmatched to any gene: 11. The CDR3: CSASTSEGRMFF. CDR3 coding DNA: TGCAGTGCTAGTACTAGCGAAGGGAGGATGTTCTTC.

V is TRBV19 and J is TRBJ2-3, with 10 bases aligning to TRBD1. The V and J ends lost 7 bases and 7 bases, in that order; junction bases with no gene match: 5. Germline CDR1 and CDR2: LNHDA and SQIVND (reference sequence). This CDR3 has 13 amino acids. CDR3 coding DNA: TGTGCCAGTACGGGACAGGGGAGGTATACGCAGTATTTT. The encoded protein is CASTGQGRYTQYF.

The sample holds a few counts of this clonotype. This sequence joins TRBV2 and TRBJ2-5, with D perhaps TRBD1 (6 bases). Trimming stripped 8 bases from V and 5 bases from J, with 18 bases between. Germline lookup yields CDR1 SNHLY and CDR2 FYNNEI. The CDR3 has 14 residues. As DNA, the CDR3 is TGTGCCAGCCGTTCGCAGGGGCGCGGGGAGACCCAGTACTTC. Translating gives CASRSQGRGETQYF. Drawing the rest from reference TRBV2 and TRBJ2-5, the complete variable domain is EPEVTQTPSHQVTQMGQEVILRCVPISNHLYFYWYRQILGQKVEFLVSFYNNEISEKSEIFDDQFSVERPDGSNFTLKIRSTKLEDSAMYFCASRSQGRGETQYFGPGTRLLVL.